The next 16 T cell receptor beta chains were all read from a single sample in a study of blood T cells in healthy people across ages. The second PCR ran roughly 6 to 11 cycles with a sample-barcoded 5' primer and J-beta primers. TCRdb re-derived calls from the 5' RACE reads in MiXCR, one entry per CDR3 protein. The sample contains around 800,000 distinct CDR3 sequences, about 59% of which appear only once. The sequenced sample consisted of blood. These receptors all stem from a man aged 25-45 years in good health.

The gene calls are TRBV7-2 and TRBJ1-1; no definite D call. Germline V lookup: CDR1 SGHTA, CDR2 FQGNSA. This CDR3 region has 12 residues. The V end lost 3 bases, the J end lost 4 bases, and 6 bases lay between the germline ends. The CDR3 loop reads CASSFKGTEAFF. The CDR3 coding sequence is TGTGCCAGCAGCTTTAAGGGCACTGAAGCTTTCTTT.

This clonotype appeared a single time. CDR3: CASSATANTEAFF. CDR3 nucleotide sequence: TGTGCCAGCAGCGCCACAGCGAACACTGAAGCTTTCTTT. This rearrangement joins TRBV7-9 to TRBJ1-1; no clear D. The CDR3 loop spans 13 amino acids. With 5 bases removed from V and 1 base from J, the gap between germline ends came to 8 bases. The V gene's germline CDR1 is SEHNR and CDR2 FQNEAQ (reference sequence).

This clonotype showed up just a few times. The chain joins TRBV7-9 to TRBJ1-5; D perhaps matches TRBD1 (5 bases). V gave up 5 bases and J gave up 1 base, with 18 bases separating them. Per germline, CDR1 SEHNR and CDR2 FQNEAQ (reference sequence). CDR3 length: 17 amino acids. The CDR3 loop is CASSPGGLLRSNQPQHF. The CDR3 region has the DNA TGTGCCAGCAGCCCGGGGGGTCTCTTAAGGAGCAATCAGCCCCAGCATTTT.

The chain has TRBV27 and TRBJ2-1; TRBD2 matches 7 bases. Trimming cost V 6 bases and J 0 bases; bases outside gene matches: 5. The CDR3 loop spans 15 amino acids. Per germline, CDR1 MNHEY and CDR2 SMNVEV (reference sequence). This chain's CDR3 is CASRIGGGSYNEQFF. The CDR3 DNA reads as TGTGCCAGCAGGATTGGGGGGGGCTCCTACAATGAGCAGTTCTTC.

This clonotype turned up a few times. This sequence joins TRBV25-1 and TRBJ2-3; D may correspond to TRBD1 or TRBD2 (5 bases each). The CDR3 runs to 15 residues. The germline gives CDR1 MGHDK, CDR2 SYGVNS. V dropped 5 bases and J dropped 2 bases, with 14 bases sitting between them. CDR3 loop: CASSKGRVFTDTQYF. The CDR3 coding sequence is TGTGCCAGCAGTAAGGGGCGGGTTTTCACAGATACGCAGTATTTT.

The chain links TRBV20-1 to TRBJ2-4, with D unclear. The closer fit of TRBJ2-7 to the DNA end suggests the J call may be wrong. Germline lookup yields CDR1 DFQATT and CDR2 SNEGSKA (reference sequence). The CDR3 runs to 12 residues. CDR3 residues: CSAEDTFDEQYF. The CDR3 bases are TGCAGTGCCGAAGACACGTTCGACGAGCAGTACTTC.

A few counts support this clonotype. The chain couples TRBV9 to TRBJ2-1, with unresolved D. The CDR3 totals 13 residues. Per the germline V gene, CDR1 is SGDLS and CDR2 is YYNGEE. The V end lost 0 bases, the J end lost 6 bases, and 7 bases lay between the germline ends. CDR3 residues: CASSVGMGNEQFF. For the CDR3, the DNA is TGTGCCAGCAGCGTAGGAATGGGCAATGAGCAGTTCTTC.

This clonotype was seen a handful of times. The chain uses TRBV7-6 and TRBJ2-7, with D possibly matching TRBD2 (6 bases). Deletions cut 4 bases from V and 7 bases from J, with 20 bases between. CDR1 is SGHVS and CDR2 is FNYEAQ in the germline V gene. CDR3 size: 15 residues. CDR3 nucleotides: TGTGCCAGCAGCTCCGGGGGACGGTTTCCTCAGGAGCAGTACTTC. Residues: CASSSGGRFPQEQYF.

The chain carries TRBV4-3 and TRBJ2-1; 13 bases line up with TRBD2. The germline CDR1 and CDR2 sequences are LGHNA and YSLEER. V lost 0 bases, J lost 4 bases, and 0 bases stayed unmatched. The CDR3 runs to 16 residues. The CDR3 sequence: CASSQEGLAGYNEQFF. CDR3 sequence (DNA): TGCGCCAGCAGCCAAGAGGGACTAGCGGGGTACAATGAGCAGTTCTTC.

The rearrangement joins TRBV15 to TRBJ2-5; 13 bases map to TRBD2. Germline CDR1 is LNHNV and CDR2 is YYDKDF (reference sequence). With V trimmed by 2 bases and J by 2 bases, 2 bases remained unmatched. CDR3 length: 16 amino acids. The CDR3 DNA reads TGTGCCACCAGCAGATGGGGACTAGCGGGGCAAGAGACCCAGTACTTC. Amino acids: CATSRWGLAGQETQYF.

This clonotype was seen a few times. The J gene is TRBJ1-5, the V gene TRBV20-1; D not certain. The germline V and J ends were trimmed by 6 bases and 0 bases, with 9 bases remaining between them. The germline CDR1 and CDR2 sequences are DFQATT and SNEGSKA (reference sequence). The CDR3 spans 13 residues. This CDR3 is CSAREYSNQPQHF. The CDR3 DNA reads TGCAGTGCGCGAGAGTATAGCAATCAGCCCCAGCATTTT.

In its sample, this clonotype was seen a few times. The CDR3 bases are TGTGCCAGCAGTTCCGCTCCAGGGGGCATGGCTTTCTTT. It codes for CASSSAPGGMAFF. The chain joins TRBV6-5 to TRBJ1-1; 8 bases map to TRBD1. CDR1 is MNHEY, CDR2 SVGAGI, per germline. This CDR3 has 13 residues. After removal of 4 bases from V and 11 bases from J, the junction contained 9 bases not matched to a gene.

The J gene is TRBJ2-3, the V gene TRBV4-1, with D possibly being TRBD1 (7 bases). The V gene's germline CDR1 is MGHRA and CDR2 YSYEKL. This CDR3 is 19 amino acids long. Trimming stripped 1 base from V and 4 bases from J, with 24 bases between. CDR3 amino acids: CASSQGLSWRQGGADTQYF. The CDR3 coding sequence is TGCGCCAGCAGCCAAGGTCTCTCGTGGCGGCAGGGGGGAGCAGATACGCAGTATTTT.

The rearrangement links TRBV7-8 to TRBJ1-2, with 11 bases lining up with TRBD1. CDR3 length: 16 residues. Germline V lookup: CDR1 SGHVS, CDR2 FQNEAQ. V lost 5 bases and J lost 5; bases outside the gene matches: 10. The CDR3 spells CASSPQGTGGVYGYTF. The CDR3 coding sequence is TGTGCCAGCAGCCCACAAGGGACAGGGGGGGTTTATGGCTACACCTTC.

V is TRBV7-9 and J is TRBJ1-6, with TRBD1 matching over 10 bases. The CDR3 has 16 amino acids. Germline values: CDR1 SEHNR, CDR2 FQNEAQ (reference sequence). V gave up 1 base and J gave up 8 bases; unmatched junction bases: 5. The CDR3 nucleotides are TGTGCCAGCAGCTTAGTAGGGACAGGGGTCGATTCACCCCTCCACTTT. This sequence encodes CASSLVGTGVDSPLHF.

The table lists this clonotype with a few counts. V usage is TRBV6-1 and J usage is TRBJ2-7; TRBD1 agrees at 9 bases. The CDR3 has 14 residues. Germline V gives CDR1 MNHNS, CDR2 SASEGT. Unmatched junction bases numbered 6, after V lost 7 bases and J lost 2 bases. CDR3 residues: CASIYGTGTYEQYF. In DNA, the CDR3 is TGTGCCAGCATCTATGGGACAGGGACCTACGAGCAGTACTTC.